The clone carrying this T cell receptor beta chain was seen once. Compared with germline, one end of the junction differs, possibly owing to a read error. The sample is drawn from a study of blood T cell repertoires in COVID-19. Study-level background: From T cells, B-cell-depleted T cells, or PBMCs came the material, which was cDNA or gDNA.

Seattle researchers signed up patients amid active infection and tracked them longitudinally. Some clones are missing from TCRdb's copy, which holds only in-frame ones; the method was immunoSEQ multiplex PCR. The data show some 310,000 clones, 90% seen once. Germline V gene sequence: CDR1 LNHNV, CDR2 YYDKDF (reference sequence). The CDR3 covers 15 residues. The sample consisted of peripheral blood. The chain joins TRBV15 to TRBJ2-7, with 7 positions matching TRBD2. The sequence came from a woman in her twenties or thirties with COVID-19, enrolled during active disease. CDR3 region: CATSRDASGTYQQYF. The CDR3 DNA is TGTGCCACCAGCAGGGACGCTAGCGGCACCTACCAGCAGTACTTC.